This T cell receptor beta chain was captured in a study of blood T cell repertoires in COVID-19. Overall study: Samples taken during acute and convalescent COVID-19 were collected in the United States, Italy and Spain. The cDNA or gDNA used as material had been derived from T cells, B-cell-depleted T cells, or PBMCs.

Losses at the gene ends were 7 bases for V and 5 bases for J; bases not matched to a gene: 5. The germline V gene has CDR1 LNHDA and CDR2 SQIVND (reference sequence). The CDR3 is 13 amino acids. Authors' analysis steps: Nucleated cell counts were estimated from reference gene primer amplification. TCRdb's copy holds only in-frame clones and misses some; the assay was immunoSEQ multiplex PCR. V, J and clone size derive from that table, while D and trimming were established from the DNA sequence. Here the sample spans approximately 90,000 clones, about nine tenths being singletons. The sequenced sample was peripheral blood. The receptor's source is a man aged 55 to 70 with acute or convalescent COVID-19. The chain employs TRBV19 and TRBJ2-1; TRBD2 aligns across 7 bases. CDR3 amino acids: CASTLAENNEQFF. The CDR3 coding sequence is TGTGCCAGTACGCTAGCGGAGAACAATGAGCAGTTCTTC. Using reference TRBV19 and TRBJ2-1 for the parts outside the CDR3, the full variable domain is DGGITQSPKYLFRKEGQNVTLSCEQNLNHDAMYWYRQDPGQGLRLIYYSQIVNDFQKGDIAEGYSVSREKKESFPLTVTSAQKNPTAFYLCASTLAENNEQFFGPGTRLTVL.